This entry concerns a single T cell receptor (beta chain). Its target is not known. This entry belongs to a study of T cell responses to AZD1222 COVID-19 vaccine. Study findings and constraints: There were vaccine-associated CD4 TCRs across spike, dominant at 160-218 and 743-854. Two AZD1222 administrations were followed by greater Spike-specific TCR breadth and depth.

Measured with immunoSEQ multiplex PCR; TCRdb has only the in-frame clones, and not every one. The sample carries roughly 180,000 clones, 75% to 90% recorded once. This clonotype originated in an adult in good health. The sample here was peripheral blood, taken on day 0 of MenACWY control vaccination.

CDR3 residues: CASVQSPNYGYTF. For the CDR3, the DNA is TGTGCCAGTGTGCAGTCCCCTAACTATGGCTACACCTTC. The rearrangement joins TRBV6-5 to TRBJ1-2, with unresolved D. Germline CDR1 MNHEY, CDR2 SVGAGI. V was shortened by 9 bases and J by 0 bases, with 11 bases between the two germline ends. This CDR3 has 13 amino acids.